This TCR beta chain was documented in a study of blood T cell repertoires in COVID-19. Whole-study context: Acute and convalescent COVID-19 specimens originated in the United States, Italy and Spain.

Unmatched junction bases numbered 20, after V lost 5 bases and J lost 6 bases. Germline V lookup: CDR1 MNHEY, CDR2 SMNVEV (reference sequence). The CDR3 runs to 18 residues. Authors' processing steps: Counts of nucleated cells, estimated from reference gene primer amplification, were obtained. The protocol was immunoSEQ multiplex PCR, while the TCRdb copy is restricted to in-frame clones and leaves out a portion. The D gene and trimming were derived from the DNA, and the V and J assignments and clone size from that table. In the table there are approximately 200,000 clones, around 80% of which are singletons.

The chain recombines TRBV27 with TRBJ1-2; 8 bases line up with TRBD1. This TCR was sampled from a man between 60 and 75 years old who had recovered from COVID-19. Material: PBMCs or T cells enriched from blood (not recorded which). The CDR3 DNA reads as TGTGCCAGCAGTACCTCCGCCCTCCTACAGGGGGTGAAGAATGGCTACACCTTC. Amino acid sequence: CASSTSALLQGVKNGYTF.